This T cell receptor (beta chain) came from a study of graft-versus-host responses after intestinal transplantation. Study background: Induction with anti-thymocyte globulin, then tacrolimus and steroids for around three years, was given to all recipients. Findings and limits, study-wide: Allograft graft-versus-host to host-versus-graft clonal ratios ran high in patients with graft-donor T cell macrochimerism. Marrow from the recipient contained GvH clones, some of which had appeared first in ileum or blood.

Generated by immunoSEQ multiplex PCR, the TCRdb table keeps only in-frame clones and is missing some. The sample carries 70,000 to 100,000 clones, approximately 88% recorded once. Of note for this clone: Antigen specificity is unknown.

The TCR was taken from a human donor who received an intestinal transplant. The sample here was unstimulated CD4+ T cells sorted from spleen or lymph node cells, taken before intestinal transplant.

Here the CDR3 DNA reads TGTGCCAGCAGCTTAGTAGCCGGATCTGGGGCCAACGTCCTGACTTTC. Its protein is CASSLVAGSGANVLTF. This rearrangement joins TRBV7-9 to TRBJ2-6, with unresolved D. This CDR3 contains 16 residues. Germline V gene data show CDR1 as SEHNR and CDR2 as FQNEAQ (reference sequence). Trimming took 1 base from V and 1 from J, leaving 8 bases between them.